This T cell receptor beta chain was identified in a study of shared clonotypes between healthy human individuals. The sample holds one count of this clone. V lost 3 bases to trimming and J lost 6 bases; unmatched junction nucleotides: 11. CDR1 and CDR2 from the germline V gene are KGHSH and LQKENI. The CDR3 sequence is 16 residues long. The assay was immunoSEQ multiplex PCR, and TCRdb's table has in-frame clones only and misses some. The sample lists about 1 million clones, approximately 68% occurring once. Sequencing was done on a sample of memory CD4+ T cells sorted from blood. Documented subset: CD45RA-negative fraction. The gene calls are TRBV18 and TRBJ2-3, with TRBD1 matching over 8 bases. The source is a man aged 18-30 years in good health. Written as DNA, the CDR3 is TGTGCCAGCTCACCGCCGAGACAGGGGTTTGCGGATACGCAGTATTTT. Translation gives CASSPPRQGFADTQYF.